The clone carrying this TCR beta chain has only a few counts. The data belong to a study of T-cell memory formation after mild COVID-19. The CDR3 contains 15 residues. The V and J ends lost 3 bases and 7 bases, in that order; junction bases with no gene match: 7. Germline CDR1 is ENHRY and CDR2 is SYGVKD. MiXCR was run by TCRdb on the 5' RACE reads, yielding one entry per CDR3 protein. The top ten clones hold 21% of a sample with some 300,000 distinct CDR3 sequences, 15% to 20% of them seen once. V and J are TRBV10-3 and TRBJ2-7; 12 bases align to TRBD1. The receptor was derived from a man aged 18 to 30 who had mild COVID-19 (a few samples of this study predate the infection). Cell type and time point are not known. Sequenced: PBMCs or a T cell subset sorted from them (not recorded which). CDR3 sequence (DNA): TGTGCCATCAGTGACTCGGGACAGGGGGCAGGTGAGCAGTACTTC. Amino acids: CAISDSGQGAGEQYF.